The T cell receptor beta chain under discussion was sequenced for a study of identical twins. Template switching added a universal primer site; cDNA carried unique molecular identifiers. One entry per CDR3 protein results from TCRdb running MiXCR on the 5' RACE reads. Of around 370,000 distinct CDR3 sequences in the sample, 9% to 10% were seen once. This CDR3 spans 13 amino acids. Per the germline V gene, CDR1 is SEHNR and CDR2 is FQNEAQ (reference sequence). Between the trimmed V and J ends, which lost 3 bases and 6 bases, there was a span of 12 bases. This receptor was taken from a woman in her 50s in good health. Sequenced material: naive T cells sorted from blood. The chain links TRBV7-9 to TRBJ2-7; the D gene is possibly TRBD2 (6 bases). CDR3 protein: CASSFGGVGEQYF. DNA for the CDR3: TGTGCCAGCAGCTTCGGGGGAGTAGGCGAGCAGTACTTC.